This record covers a single T cell receptor (beta chain). Its antigen is unidentified. A read error may be the cause here, since a much bigger clone is one base away. The source material, RNA transcripts, was used to amplify TCR beta CDR3 regions. The HTBI primer set was used in a first-round RT-PCR of the TCR CDR3. In TCRdb, the multiplex PCR reads were re-called with MiXCR into one record per CDR3 protein. This table holds around 350,000 distinct CDR3 sequences, about 17% found once. The data stem from a study of T cells in Graves' hyperthyroidism and ophthalmopathy. Whole-study results and caveats: The model made its ophthalmopathy prediction, and onset followed a median 6.5 months later. Blood also showed most of the thyroid clonotypes that were expanded above 0.001.

CDR1 is ENHRY and CDR2 is SYGVKD in the germline V gene. V was shortened by 0 bases and J by 9 bases, with 8 bases between the two germline ends. CDR3 length: 12 residues. This receptor was identified in a woman under 40 with Graves' hyperthyroidism that later progressed to Graves' ophthalmopathy. This chain links TRBV10-3 with TRBJ1-2; D not resolved. Source material: blood. CDR3 coding DNA: TGTGCCATCAGTGAGTCCCCACTTAGCTACACCTTC. Translation gives CAISESPLSYTF.